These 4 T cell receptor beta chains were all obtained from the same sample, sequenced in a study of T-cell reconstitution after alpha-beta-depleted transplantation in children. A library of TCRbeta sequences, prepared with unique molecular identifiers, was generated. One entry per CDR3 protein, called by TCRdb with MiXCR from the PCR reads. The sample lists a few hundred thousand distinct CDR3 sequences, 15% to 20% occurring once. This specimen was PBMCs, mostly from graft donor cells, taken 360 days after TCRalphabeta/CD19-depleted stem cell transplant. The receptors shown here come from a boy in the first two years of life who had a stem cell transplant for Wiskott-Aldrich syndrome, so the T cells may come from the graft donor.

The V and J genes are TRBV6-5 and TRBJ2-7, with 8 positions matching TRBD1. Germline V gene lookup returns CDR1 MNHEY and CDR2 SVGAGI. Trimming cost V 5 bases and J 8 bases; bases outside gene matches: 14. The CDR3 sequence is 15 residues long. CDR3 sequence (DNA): TGTGCCAGCAGTCACCGCGTTGGGACAGGCCTCAAGCAGTACTTC. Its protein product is CASSHRVGTGLKQYF.

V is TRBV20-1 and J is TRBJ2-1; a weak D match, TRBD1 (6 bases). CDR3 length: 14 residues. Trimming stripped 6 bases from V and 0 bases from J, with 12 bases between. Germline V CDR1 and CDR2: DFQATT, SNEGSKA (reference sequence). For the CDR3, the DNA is TGCAGTGCGAAGGGACACCACTCCTACAATGAGCAGTTCTTC. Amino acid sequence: CSAKGHHSYNEQFF.

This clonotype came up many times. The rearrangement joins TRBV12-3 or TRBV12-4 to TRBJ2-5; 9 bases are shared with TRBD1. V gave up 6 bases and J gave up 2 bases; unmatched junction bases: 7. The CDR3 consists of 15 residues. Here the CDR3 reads CASSPGQGWQETQYF. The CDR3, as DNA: TGTGCCAGCAGCCCGGGACAGGGATGGCAAGAGACCCAGTACTTC.

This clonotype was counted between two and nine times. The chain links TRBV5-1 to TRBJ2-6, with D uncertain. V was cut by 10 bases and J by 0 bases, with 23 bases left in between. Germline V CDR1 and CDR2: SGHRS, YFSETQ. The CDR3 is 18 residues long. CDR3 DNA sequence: TGCGCCTCGGTACGAAACCCGAGCCGCTCCTCTGGGGCCAACGTCCTGACTTTC. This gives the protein CASVRNPSRSSGANVLTF.